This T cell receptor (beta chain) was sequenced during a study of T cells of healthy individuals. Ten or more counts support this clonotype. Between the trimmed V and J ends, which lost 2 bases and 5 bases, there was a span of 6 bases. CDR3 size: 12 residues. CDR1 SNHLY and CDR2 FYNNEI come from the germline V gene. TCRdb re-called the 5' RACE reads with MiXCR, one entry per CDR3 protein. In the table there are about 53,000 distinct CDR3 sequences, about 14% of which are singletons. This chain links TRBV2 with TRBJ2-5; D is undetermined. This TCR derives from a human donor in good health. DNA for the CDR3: TGTGCCAGCAGTGAATCGGTGGAGACCCAGTACTTC. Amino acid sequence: CASSESVETQYF.